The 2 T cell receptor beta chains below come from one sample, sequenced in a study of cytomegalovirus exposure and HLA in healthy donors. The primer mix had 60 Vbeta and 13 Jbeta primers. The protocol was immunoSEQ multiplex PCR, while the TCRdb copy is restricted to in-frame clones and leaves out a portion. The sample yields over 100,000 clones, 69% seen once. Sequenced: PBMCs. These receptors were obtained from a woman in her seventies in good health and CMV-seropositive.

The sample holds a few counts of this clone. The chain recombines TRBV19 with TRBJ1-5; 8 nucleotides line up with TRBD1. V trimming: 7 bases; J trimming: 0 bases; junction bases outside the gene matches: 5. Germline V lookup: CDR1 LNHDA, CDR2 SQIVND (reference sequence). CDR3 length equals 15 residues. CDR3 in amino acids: CASTRQGSSNQPQHF. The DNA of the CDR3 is TGTGCCAGTACTCGACAGGGGTCTAGCAATCAGCCCCAGCATTTT.

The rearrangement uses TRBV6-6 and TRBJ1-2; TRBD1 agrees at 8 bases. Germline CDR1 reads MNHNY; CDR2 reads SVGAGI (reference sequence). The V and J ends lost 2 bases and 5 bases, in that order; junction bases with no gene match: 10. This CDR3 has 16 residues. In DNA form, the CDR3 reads TGTGCCAGCAGTTACGACGGACAGGGCGATAGGTATGGCTACACCTTC. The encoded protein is CASSYDGQGDRYGYTF.